The 20 T cell receptor beta chains reported below all come from one sample, sequenced in a study of blood T cell repertoires in COVID-19. Sequenced by immunoSEQ multiplex PCR; TCRdb stores in-frame clones only, minus some. The table includes about 90,000 clones, over 80% detected once. The sample was peripheral blood. The receptors stem from a woman aged 80 or over with active or convalescent COVID-19.

This clone was found once. The chain combines TRBV15 with TRBJ1-2; TRBD1 might be the D (5 bases). The CDR3 extends over 12 amino acids. CDR1 and CDR2 (germline): LNHNV, YYDKDF (reference sequence). V gave up 6 bases and J gave up 4 bases, with 9 bases separating them. CDR3: CATSIDSYGYTF. The CDR3, as DNA: TGTGCCACCAGTATTGACAGCTATGGCTACACCTTC.

CDR3 region: CASSISDRESQHF. CDR3 coding DNA: TGTGCCAGTAGTATCTCGGACAGGGAATCCCAGCATTTT. The chain combines TRBV19 with TRBJ1-5, with 8 nucleotides matching TRBD1. The V segment lost 3 bases and the J segment 11 bases; nucleotides outside the gene matches: 6. The CDR3 contains 13 residues. Germline assignment: CDR1 LNHDA and CDR2 SQIVND (reference sequence).

J is TRBJ2-7 and V is TRBV7-3; 9 nucleotides align to TRBD1. J was trimmed by 0 bases and V by 8 bases; bases with no gene match: 2. The CDR3 extends over 13 amino acids. The germline V gene has CDR1 SGHTA and CDR2 FQGTGA. The CDR3 is CASGTGNSYEQYF. The CDR3 coding sequence is TGTGCCAGCGGGACAGGGAACTCCTACGAGCAGTACTTC.

This clone was seen once. The chain couples TRBV10-3 to TRBJ2-1, with D possibly matching TRBD1 (6 bases). The germline V gene has CDR1 ENHRY and CDR2 SYGVKD. V was clipped by 6 bases and J by 8 bases, with 14 bases between them. This CDR3 contains 13 residues. This CDR3 reads CAISLGGRDEQFF. The CDR3 DNA is TGTGCCATCAGCCTAGGGGGTAGGGATGAGCAGTTCTTC.

The V and J genes are TRBV4-1 and TRBJ2-4, with 7 bases that match TRBD1. V trimming: 1 base; J trimming: 7 bases; junction bases outside the gene matches: 4. CDR3 length: 14 residues. Germline V gene data show CDR1 as MGHRA and CDR2 as YSYEKL. The CDR3 reads CASSQVGGPNIQYF. The CDR3 region has the DNA TGCGCCAGCAGCCAAGTAGGGGGCCCGAACATTCAGTACTTC.

The chain links TRBV29-1 to TRBJ2-7; possibly TRBD1 for D (7 bases). CDR3 length equals 13 residues. V was trimmed by 7 bases and J by 5 bases, leaving 18 bases between them. CDR1 is SQVTM and CDR2 is ANQGSEA in the germline V gene. This CDR3 is CSASRGDSNEQYF. DNA of the CDR3: TGCAGCGCTAGCAGGGGGGATTCCAACGAGCAGTACTTC.

This sequence joins TRBV2 and TRBJ1-1; D remains ambiguous. The CDR3 consists of 16 residues. CDR1 and CDR2 (germline): SNHLY, FYNNEI. V was clipped by 6 bases and J by 0 bases, with 17 bases between them. CDR3 bases: TGTGCCAGCAGGCCCCGAGGCAGCGTCATGAACACTGAAGCTTTCTTT. The encoded protein is CASRPRGSVMNTEAFF. The variable domain in full, with the rest retrieved from reference TRBV2 and TRBJ1-1, is EPEVTQTPSHQVTQMGQEVILRCVPISNHLYFYWYRQILGQKVEFLVSFYNNEISEKSEIFDDQFSVERPDGSNFTLKIRSTKLEDSAMYFCASRPRGSVMNTEAFFGQGTRLTVV.

This clone was observed a few times. The chain has TRBV28 and TRBJ1-2; tentative D call: TRBD1 (5 bases). The CDR3 loop spans 14 amino acids. Germline CDR1 reads MDHEN; CDR2 reads SYDVKM. Trimming cost V 3 bases and J 1 base, with 9 bases left between them. CDR3 bases: TGTGCCAGCAGTTTGGCAGGGCGTAACTATGGCTACACCTTC. The encoded protein is CASSLAGRNYGYTF.

J is TRBJ2-3 and V is TRBV11-1; a possible D gene is TRBD1 (6 bases). V gave up 6 bases and J gave up 2 bases, with 12 bases separating them. This CDR3 spans 14 amino acids. Germline CDR1 is SGHAT and CDR2 is FQDESV (reference sequence). CDR3 DNA sequence: TGTGCCAGCAGATTTGGACAGTCCACAGATACGCAGTATTTT. Protein product: CASRFGQSTDTQYF.

This chain joins TRBV7-3 and TRBJ2-1; possibly TRBD2 for D (6 bases). The germline CDR1 and CDR2 sequences are SGHTA and FQGTGA. The ends were cut back, 3 bases at V and 3 bases at J, with 15 bases in the middle. The CDR3 loop spans 16 amino acids. CDR3 coding DNA: TGTGCCAGCAGCTTGCTGGGACTTTCGGACTACAATGAGCAGTTCTTC. Encoded protein: CASSLLGLSDYNEQFF.

As DNA, the CDR3 is TGTGCCAGCTCACCAGTCGGGACTAGCGGCCCCCTCTACGAGCAGTACTTC. Protein: CASSPVGTSGPLYEQYF. V gene TRBV18 combines with J gene TRBJ2-7, with 11 bases aligning to TRBD2. Germline V CDR1 and CDR2: KGHSH, LQKENI. The CDR3 totals 17 residues. Trimming at V came to 2 bases and at J to 3 bases, leaving 9 bases not matched to a gene.

The V and J genes are TRBV11-3 and TRBJ2-1, with 8 positions matching TRBD2. CDR1 and CDR2 (germline): SGHNT, YENEEA. After removal of 6 bases from V and 2 bases from J, the junction contained 6 bases not matched to a gene. The CDR3 has 15 residues. DNA of the CDR3: TGTGCCAGCAGATCGGGACTAGTCGCCTACAATGAGCAGTTCTTC. Its translation: CASRSGLVAYNEQFF. The full variable domain, rest sourced from reference TRBV11-3 and TRBJ2-1, is EAGVVQSPRYKIIEKKQPVAFWCNPISGHNTLYWYLQNLGQGPELLIRYENEEAVDDSQLPKDRFSAERLKGVDSTLKIQPAELGDSAVYLCASRSGLVAYNEQFFGPGTRLTVL.

The V call is TRBV18, the J call TRBJ1-1; 7 bases are a match to TRBD1. Germline V gene data show CDR1 as KGHSH and CDR2 as LQKENI. This CDR3 spans 14 amino acids. The junction had 5 bases not matched to a gene; V was cut back by 6 bases and J by 1 base. The CDR3 sequence: CASSSGTANTEAFF. The DNA for the CDR3 is TGTGCCAGCTCGTCCGGGACAGCGAACACTGAAGCTTTCTTT.

CDR3 loop: CASSVPSGGGETQYF. The CDR3, as DNA: TGTGCCAGCAGCGTTCCCAGCGGAGGTGGAGAGACCCAGTACTTC. The V gene is TRBV7-3, the J gene TRBJ2-5, with D possibly matching TRBD2 (5 bases). Germline V lookup: CDR1 SGHTA, CDR2 FQGTGA. The CDR3 totals 15 residues. V lost 5 bases and J lost 4, with 17 bases in between.

The genes are TRBV28 and TRBJ2-3; 8 bases map to TRBD1. V was clipped by 3 bases and J by 6 bases; unmatched bases: 5. CDR1 MDHEN and CDR2 SYDVKM come from the germline V gene. The CDR3 totals 14 residues. CDR3 sequence: CASSLPDRADTQYF. The CDR3 nucleotides are TGTGCCAGCAGTTTGCCGGACAGGGCTGATACGCAGTATTTT.

The chain employs TRBV5-1 and TRBJ1-2, with 7 positions matching TRBD1. CDR3 length equals 14 residues. V lost 3 bases, J lost 8 bases, and 10 bases stayed unmatched. Looked up from germline, CDR1 is SGHRS and CDR2 is YFSETQ. CDR3: CASSSEGTASGYTF. CDR3 DNA: TGCGCCAGCAGCTCAGAAGGGACAGCTTCGGGCTACACCTTC. Together with reference TRBV5-1 and TRBJ1-2, the CDR3 gives the full variable domain: KAGVTQTPRYLIKTRGQQVTLSCSPISGHRSVSWYQQTPGQGLQFLFEYFSETQRNKGNFPGRFSGRQFSNSRSEMNVSTLELGDSALYLCASSSEGTASGYTFGSGTRLTVV.

The chain combines TRBV2 with TRBJ1-4, with D hard to call. CDR1 is SNHLY, CDR2 FYNNEI, per germline. Trimming cost V 3 bases and J 4 bases, with 15 bases left between them. The CDR3 totals 16 residues. CDR3 nucleotide sequence: TGTGCCAGCAGTGAGGGTTGGAGGCAGATTAATGAAAAACTGTTTTTT. Amino acid sequence: CASSEGWRQINEKLFF.

The V gene is TRBV27, the J gene TRBJ1-1; D may be TRBD1 (5 bases). The CDR3 sequence is 15 residues long. Germline V lookup: CDR1 MNHEY, CDR2 SMNVEV (reference sequence). V was pared by 5 bases and J by 5 bases, with 18 bases between. The CDR3 DNA reads TGTGCCAGCAGTCCTCCAGGAGGGGAGAGGACTGAAGCTTTCTTT. Protein product: CASSPPGGERTEAFF.

The rearrangement links TRBV24-1 to TRBJ1-5; 8 nucleotides match TRBD1. The CDR3 is 14 residues long. Trimming cost V 9 bases and J 6 bases; bases outside gene matches: 9. Germline loops: CDR1 KGHDR, CDR2 SFDVKD. CDR3 in amino acids: CATDPGGAGQPQHF. The CDR3 region has the DNA TGTGCCACCGATCCAGGGGGCGCAGGTCAGCCCCAGCATTTT.

The J gene is TRBJ1-1, the V gene TRBV28, with 9 bases that match TRBD1. Germline values: CDR1 MDHEN, CDR2 SYDVKM. This CDR3 is 16 amino acids long. J lost 3 bases, V lost 3 bases, and 8 bases had no gene match. CDR3 loop: CASSFTPGQGYTEAFF. CDR3 nucleotides: TGTGCCAGCAGTTTTACACCGGGACAGGGTTACACTGAAGCTTTCTTT.